This TCR beta chain was found in a study of identical twins. Overall study findings and caveats: Models underpredicted monozygotic twin sharing of out-of-frame TCR alpha. Twin pairs had excess sharing that was weaker in beta out-of-frame sequences. Abundant beta clonotypes from cord blood had fewer insertions, unlike memory repertoires, which showed none.

This clonotype appeared a single time. Its target is unknown. cDNA carried unique molecular identifiers, and a universal primer site was added by template switching. Using its own MiXCR run on the 5' RACE reads, TCRdb lists one record per CDR3 protein. The table lists around 220,000 distinct CDR3 sequences, 11% to 15% of them singletons, with approximately 8.8% in the top ten. This CDR3 spans 15 amino acids. Trimming cost V 1 base and J 10 bases; bases outside gene matches: 10. In germline, CDR1 is LGHNA, CDR2 YNFKEQ. Material for sequencing was memory (CD45RO+) T cells sorted from blood. The V and J genes are TRBV4-2 and TRBJ2-1; the match to TRBD1 covers 7 bases. This sequence was found in a young woman in good health. CDR3 amino acids: CASSQARQGVFEQFF. The CDR3, as DNA: TGTGCCAGCAGCCAAGCGAGACAGGGAGTGTTCGAGCAGTTCTTC.